Listed below are T cell receptor beta chains from one sample, sequenced in a study of cytomegalovirus exposure and HLA in healthy donors. Only in-frame clones appear in the TCRdb table, and some are missing; sequencing was by immunoSEQ multiplex PCR. The sample records over 100,000 clones, 89% being singletons. Source material: PBMCs. The origin of the receptors is a woman aged 18 to 35 in good health and CMV-seronegative. The CDR3 runs from the conserved cysteine through the conserved F or W. A D gene is named only where the DNA matches it firmly. Some rows mark clone size as missing; the rest say once, few, many or name a class of expanded clone.

size	J	V	D	DNA	CDR3
NA	TRBJ1-3	TRBV10-1	NA	TGCGCCAGCAGTGCTCGGGCTGGAAACACCATATATTTT	CASSARAGNTIYF
NA	TRBJ1-1	TRBV2	NA	TGTGCCAGCAGTCCGAGGGCTGAAGCTTTCTTT	CASSPRAEAFF
NA	TRBJ1-2	TRBV4-1	NA	TGCGCCAGCAGCCTCGGGGGAAACTATGGCTACACCTTC	CASSLGGNYGYTF
NA	TRBJ1-6	TRBV5-4	TRBD1	TGTGCCAGCAGCTTGAGGGGACAGAATTCACCCCTCCACTTT	CASSLRGQNSPLHF
NA	TRBJ1-1	TRBV18	NA	TGTGCCAGCTCACCCCCTGTGCAGACTGAAGCTTTCTTT	CASSPPVQTEAFF
few	TRBJ2-7	TRBV10-3	TRBD1	TGTGCCATCAGCGGACAGGGGAGTCAGGGCGAGCAGTACTTC	CAISGQGSQGEQYF
NA	TRBJ1-1	TRBV4-1	NA	TGCGCCAGCAGCCCAGGGGAGGGGGATGCGGGGACTGAAGCTTTCTTT	CASSPGEGDAGTEAFF
NA	TRBJ1-4	TRBV2	NA	TGTGCCAGCAGTGAAGGAGCAGGGGTGTTTGAAAAACTGTTTTTT	CASSEGAGVFEKLFF
NA	TRBJ1-2	TRBV6-5	TRBD1	TGTGCCACCGAGACGACAGGGAATGGCTACACCTTC	CATETTGNGYTF
NA	TRBJ2-7	TRBV6-5	NA	TGTGCCAGCAGTACCACAGGGGGGGTCCACGAGCAGTACTTC	CASSTTGGVHEQYF
NA	TRBJ1-2	TRBV14	NA	TGTGCCAGCAGCCAAGTGGACAGCCTCCTCTATGGCTACACCTTC	CASSQVDSLLYGYTF
NA	TRBJ2-7	TRBV12-5	TRBD1	TGTGCTAGTGGACAGGGGGCGCCGTCCTACGAGCAGTACTTC	CASGQGAPSYEQYF
NA	TRBJ1-1	TRBV11-2	TRBD1	TGTGCCGTCTTGGGCTCAGACGGGACAGGGGGCTCCGTCACTGAAGCTTTCTTT	CAVLGSDGTGGSVTEAFF
NA	TRBJ1-4	TRBV29-1	NA	TGCAGCGTTCCCGATTTAGCAACTAATGAAAAACTGTTTTTT	CSVPDLATNEKLFF
NA	TRBJ1-1	TRBV20-1	NA	TGCAGTGCTAGGCGTATCACTGAAGCTTTCTTT	CSARRITEAFF
NA	TRBJ2-3	TRBV2	TRBD2	TGTGCCAGCAGAGCCGCTAGCGGGGAACGGATAGATACGCAGTATTTT	CASRAASGERIDTQYF
NA	TRBJ2-2	TRBV4-1	TRBD1	TGCGCCAGCAGCCAAACTGTGGACAGGGACGCCGGGGAGCTGTTTTTT	CASSQTVDRDAGELFF
NA	TRBJ2-1	TRBV2	NA	TGTGCCAGCAGTGAATCTCAACTAGTGCCCTACAATGAGCAGTTCTTC	CASSESQLVPYNEQFF
NA	TRBJ2-7	TRBV5-1	NA	TGCGCCAGCAGAGTGTATCAGGGTGACGAGCAGTACTTC	CASRVYQGDEQYF
NA	TRBJ2-2	TRBV2	NA	TGTGCCAGCAGTACCCAAGGCAGGGGAACCGGGGAGCTGTTTTTT	CASSTQGRGTGELFF
NA	TRBJ1-2	TRBV19	NA	TGTGCCAGTAGCCCCAAGGGGGACAACGGCTACACCTTC	CASSPKGDNGYTF
few	TRBJ1-1	TRBV29-1	TRBD1	TGCAGCGCCGGCCGACGAGGGACAGGGGTCTTCAAGGCAACTGAAGCTTTCTTT	CSAGRRGTGVFKATEAFF